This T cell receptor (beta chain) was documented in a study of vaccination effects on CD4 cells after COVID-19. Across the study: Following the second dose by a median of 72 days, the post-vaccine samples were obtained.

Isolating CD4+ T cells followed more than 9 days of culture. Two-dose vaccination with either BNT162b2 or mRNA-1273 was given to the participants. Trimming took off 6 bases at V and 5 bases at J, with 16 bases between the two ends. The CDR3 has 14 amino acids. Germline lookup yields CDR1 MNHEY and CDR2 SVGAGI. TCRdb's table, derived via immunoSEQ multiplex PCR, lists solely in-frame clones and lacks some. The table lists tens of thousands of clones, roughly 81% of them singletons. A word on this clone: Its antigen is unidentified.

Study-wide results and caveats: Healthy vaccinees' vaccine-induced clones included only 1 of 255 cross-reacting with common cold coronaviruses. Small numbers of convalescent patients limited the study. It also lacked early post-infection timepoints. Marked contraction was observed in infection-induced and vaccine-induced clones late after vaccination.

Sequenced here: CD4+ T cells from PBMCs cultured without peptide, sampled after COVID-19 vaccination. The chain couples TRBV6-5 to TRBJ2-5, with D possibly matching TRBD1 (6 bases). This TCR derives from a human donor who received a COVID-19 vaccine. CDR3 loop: CASSAVGTRETQYF. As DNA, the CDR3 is TGTGCCAGCAGCGCGGTTGGGACACGGGAGACCCAGTACTTC.